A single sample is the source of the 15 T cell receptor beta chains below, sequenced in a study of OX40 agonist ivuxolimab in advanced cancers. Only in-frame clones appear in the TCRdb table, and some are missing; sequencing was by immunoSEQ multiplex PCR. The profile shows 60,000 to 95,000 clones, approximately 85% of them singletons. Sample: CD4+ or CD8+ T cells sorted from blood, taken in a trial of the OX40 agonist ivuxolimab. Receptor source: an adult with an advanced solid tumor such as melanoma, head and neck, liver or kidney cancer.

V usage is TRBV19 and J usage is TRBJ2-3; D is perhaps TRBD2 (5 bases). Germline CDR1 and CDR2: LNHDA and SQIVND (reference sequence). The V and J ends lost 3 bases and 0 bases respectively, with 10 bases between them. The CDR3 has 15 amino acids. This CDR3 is CASSISALSTDTQYF. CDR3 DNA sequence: TGTGCCAGTAGTATTAGCGCACTGAGCACAGATACGCAGTATTTT.

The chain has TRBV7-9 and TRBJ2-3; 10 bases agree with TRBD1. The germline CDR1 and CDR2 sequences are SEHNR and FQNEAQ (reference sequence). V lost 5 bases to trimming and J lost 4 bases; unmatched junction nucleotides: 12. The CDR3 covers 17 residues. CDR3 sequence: CASSHATPGQGPDTQYF. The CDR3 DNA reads TGTGCCAGCAGCCACGCTACACCGGGACAGGGGCCAGATACGCAGTATTTT.

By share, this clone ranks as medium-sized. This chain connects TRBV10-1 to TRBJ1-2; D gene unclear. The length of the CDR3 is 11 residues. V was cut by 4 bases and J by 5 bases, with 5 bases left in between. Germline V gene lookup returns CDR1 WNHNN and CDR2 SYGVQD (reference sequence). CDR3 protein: CASSGGYGYTF. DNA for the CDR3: TGCGCCAGCAGTGGTGGTTATGGCTACACCTTC.

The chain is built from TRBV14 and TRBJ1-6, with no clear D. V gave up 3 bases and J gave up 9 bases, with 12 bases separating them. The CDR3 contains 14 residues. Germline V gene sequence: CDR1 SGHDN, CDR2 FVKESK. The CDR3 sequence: CASSHPAEGSPLHF. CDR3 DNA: TGTGCCAGCAGCCATCCTGCTGAGGGTTCACCCCTCCACTTT.

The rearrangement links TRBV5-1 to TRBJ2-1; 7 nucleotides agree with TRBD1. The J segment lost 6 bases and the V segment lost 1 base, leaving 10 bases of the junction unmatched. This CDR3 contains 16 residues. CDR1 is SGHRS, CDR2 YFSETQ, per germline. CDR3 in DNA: TGCGCCAGCAGCTTGAAAGACAGGGTTGACGCCAATGAGCAGTTCTTC. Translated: CASSLKDRVDANEQFF.

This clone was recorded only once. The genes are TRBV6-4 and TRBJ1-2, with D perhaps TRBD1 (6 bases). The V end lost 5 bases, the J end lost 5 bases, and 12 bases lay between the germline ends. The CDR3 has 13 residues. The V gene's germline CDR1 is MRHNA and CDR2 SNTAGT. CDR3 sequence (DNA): TGTGCCAGCAGTACTGGGGGGCCTTATGGCTACACCTTC. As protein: CASSTGGPYGYTF.

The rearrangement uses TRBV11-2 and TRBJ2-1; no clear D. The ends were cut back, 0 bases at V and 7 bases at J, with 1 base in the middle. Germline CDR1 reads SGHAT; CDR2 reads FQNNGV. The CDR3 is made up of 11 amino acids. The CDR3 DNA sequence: TGTGCCAGCAGCTTAGAAAATGAGCAGTTCTTC. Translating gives CASSLENEQFF.

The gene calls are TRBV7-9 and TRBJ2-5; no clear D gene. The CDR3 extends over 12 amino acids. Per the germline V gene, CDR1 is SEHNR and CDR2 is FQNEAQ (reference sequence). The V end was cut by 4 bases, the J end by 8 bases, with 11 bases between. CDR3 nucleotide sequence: TGTGCCAGCAGCTCCCTTAGTTTAACCCAGTACTTC. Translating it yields CASSSLSLTQYF.

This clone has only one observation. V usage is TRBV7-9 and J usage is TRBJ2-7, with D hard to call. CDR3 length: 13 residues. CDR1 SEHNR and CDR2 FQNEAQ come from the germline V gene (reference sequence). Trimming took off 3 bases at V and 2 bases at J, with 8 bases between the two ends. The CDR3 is CASSFGDAYEQYF. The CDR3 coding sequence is TGTGCCAGCAGCTTCGGCGACGCCTACGAGCAGTACTTC.

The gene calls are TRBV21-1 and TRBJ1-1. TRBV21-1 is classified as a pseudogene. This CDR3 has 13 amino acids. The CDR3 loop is CASSLKESQTPFF. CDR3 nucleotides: TGTGCCAGCAGCTTAAAAGAAAGTCAAACCCCCTTCTTT.

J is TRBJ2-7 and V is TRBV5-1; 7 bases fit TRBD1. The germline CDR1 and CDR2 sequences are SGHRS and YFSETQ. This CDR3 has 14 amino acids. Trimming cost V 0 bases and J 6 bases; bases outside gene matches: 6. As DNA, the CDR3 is TGCGCCAGCAGCTTGGCGACAGGGAGTGGCGAGCAGTACTTC. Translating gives CASSLATGSGEQYF.

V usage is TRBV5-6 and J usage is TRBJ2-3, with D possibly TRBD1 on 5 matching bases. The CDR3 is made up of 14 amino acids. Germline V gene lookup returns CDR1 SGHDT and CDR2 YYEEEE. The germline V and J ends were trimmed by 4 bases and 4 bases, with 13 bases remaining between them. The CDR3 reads CASSRGIGPDTQYF. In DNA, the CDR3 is TGTGCCAGCAGCAGGGGAATAGGGCCAGATACGCAGTATTTT.

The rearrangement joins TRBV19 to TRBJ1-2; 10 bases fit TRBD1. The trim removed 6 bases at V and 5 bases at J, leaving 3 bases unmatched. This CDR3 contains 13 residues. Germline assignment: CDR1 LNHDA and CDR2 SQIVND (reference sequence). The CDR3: CASRRDRGYGYTF. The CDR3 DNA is TGTGCCAGTAGGCGGGACAGGGGATATGGCTACACCTTC.

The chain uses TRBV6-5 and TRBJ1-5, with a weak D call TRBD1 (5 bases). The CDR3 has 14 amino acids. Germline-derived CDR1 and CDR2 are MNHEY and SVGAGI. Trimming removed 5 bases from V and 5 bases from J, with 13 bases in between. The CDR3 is CASSAGTDHQPQHF. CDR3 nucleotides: TGTGCCAGCAGTGCAGGGACGGACCATCAGCCCCAGCATTTT.

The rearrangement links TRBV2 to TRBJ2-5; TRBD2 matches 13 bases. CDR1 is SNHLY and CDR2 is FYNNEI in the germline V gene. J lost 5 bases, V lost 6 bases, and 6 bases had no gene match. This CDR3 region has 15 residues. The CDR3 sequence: CASRYGTSGIETQYF. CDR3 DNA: TGTGCCAGCAGATATGGGACTAGCGGGATTGAGACCCAGTACTTC.